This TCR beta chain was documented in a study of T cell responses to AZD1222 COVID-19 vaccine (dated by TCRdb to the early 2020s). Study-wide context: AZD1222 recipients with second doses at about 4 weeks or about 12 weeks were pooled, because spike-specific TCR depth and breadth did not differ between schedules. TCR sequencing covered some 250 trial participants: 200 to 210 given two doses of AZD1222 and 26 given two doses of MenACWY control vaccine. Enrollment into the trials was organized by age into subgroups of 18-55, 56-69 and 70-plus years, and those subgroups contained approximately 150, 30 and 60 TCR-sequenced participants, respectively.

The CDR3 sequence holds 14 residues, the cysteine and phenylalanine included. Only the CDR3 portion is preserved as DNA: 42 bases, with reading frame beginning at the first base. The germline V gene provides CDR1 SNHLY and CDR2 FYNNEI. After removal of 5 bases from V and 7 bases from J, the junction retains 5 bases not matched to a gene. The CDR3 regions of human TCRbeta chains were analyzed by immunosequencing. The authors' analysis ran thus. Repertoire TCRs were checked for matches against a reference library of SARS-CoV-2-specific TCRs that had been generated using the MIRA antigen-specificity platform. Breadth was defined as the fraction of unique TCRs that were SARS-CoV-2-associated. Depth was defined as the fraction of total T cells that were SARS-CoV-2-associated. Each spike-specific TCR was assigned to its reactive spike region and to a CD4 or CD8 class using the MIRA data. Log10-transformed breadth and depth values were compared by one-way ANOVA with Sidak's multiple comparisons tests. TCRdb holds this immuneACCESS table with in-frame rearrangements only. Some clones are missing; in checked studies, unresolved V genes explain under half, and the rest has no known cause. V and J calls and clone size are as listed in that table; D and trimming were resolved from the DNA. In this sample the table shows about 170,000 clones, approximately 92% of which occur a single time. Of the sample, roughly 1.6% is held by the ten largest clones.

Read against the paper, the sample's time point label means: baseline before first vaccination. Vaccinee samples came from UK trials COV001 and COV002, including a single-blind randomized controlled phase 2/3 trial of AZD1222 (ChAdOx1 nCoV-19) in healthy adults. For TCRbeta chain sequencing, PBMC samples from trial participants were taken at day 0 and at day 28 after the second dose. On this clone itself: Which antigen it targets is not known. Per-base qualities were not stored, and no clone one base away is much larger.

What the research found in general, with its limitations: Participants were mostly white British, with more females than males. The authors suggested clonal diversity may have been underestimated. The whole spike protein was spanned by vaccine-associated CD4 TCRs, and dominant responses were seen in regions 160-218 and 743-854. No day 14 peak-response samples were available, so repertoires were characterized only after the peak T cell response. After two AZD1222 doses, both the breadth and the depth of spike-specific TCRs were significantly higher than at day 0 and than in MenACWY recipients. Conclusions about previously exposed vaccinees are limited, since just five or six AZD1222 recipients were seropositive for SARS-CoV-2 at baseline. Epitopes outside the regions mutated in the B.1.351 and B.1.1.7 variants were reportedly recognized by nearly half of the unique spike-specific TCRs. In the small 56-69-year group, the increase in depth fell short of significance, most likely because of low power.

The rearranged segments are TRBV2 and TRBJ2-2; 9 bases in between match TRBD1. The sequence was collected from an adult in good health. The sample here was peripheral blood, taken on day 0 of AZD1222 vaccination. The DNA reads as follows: TGTGCCAGCAGTCCCGGGACAGGGTACGGGGAGCTGTTTTTT. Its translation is CASSPGTGYGELFF.